The 10 T cell receptor beta chains reported below all come from one sample, sequenced in a study of T cells in Graves' hyperthyroidism and ophthalmopathy. Researchers amplified the TCR beta CDR3 regions from RNA transcripts. Primed by the HTBI set, a first-round RT-PCR was run on the TCR CDR3. Via MiXCR, TCRdb re-called the multiplex PCR reads, giving one row per CDR3 protein. The data contain 450,000 to 600,000 distinct CDR3 sequences, about 20% of them singletons. The sequenced sample consisted of blood. The source is a man aged 40-55 years with Graves' ophthalmopathy.

The rearrangement joins TRBV6-1 to TRBJ1-2; D is possibly TRBD1 (6 bases). The V and J ends lost 2 bases and 1 base respectively, with 11 bases between them. CDR1 is MNHNS, CDR2 SASEGT, per germline. This CDR3 has 15 residues. CDR3 nucleotides: TGTGCCAGCAGTGAATCCCAGGGGATTAACTATGGCTACACCTTC. Its protein is CASSESQGINYGYTF.

This clonotype was seen at least ten times. The genes are TRBV27 and TRBJ2-1; TRBD2 matches at 13 bases. Germline CDR1 MNHEY, CDR2 SMNVEV (reference sequence). The CDR3 sequence is 16 residues long. The V and J ends lost 6 bases and 6 bases, in that order; junction bases with no gene match: 8. The CDR3 protein is CASRPWTSGGRNEQFF. CDR3 bases: TGTGCCAGCAGACCCTGGACTAGCGGGGGACGCAATGAGCAGTTCTTC.

This clonotype occurred many times. The genes are TRBV11-2 and TRBJ2-5; possible D gene TRBD2, 6 bases. The CDR3 has 14 amino acids. Trimming left V 4 bases short and J 5 bases short, with 14 bases between. Germline V CDR1 and CDR2: SGHAT, FQNNGV. The CDR3 spells CASSSDYNLETQYF. CDR3 nucleotides: TGTGCCAGCAGCTCGGACTACAACCTGGAGACCCAGTACTTC.

This clonotype was detected a few times. The chain is built from TRBV9 and TRBJ2-3; 7 nucleotides align to TRBD1. Losses at the gene ends were 2 bases for V and 3 bases for J; bases not matched to a gene: 6. Germline V lookup: CDR1 SGDLS, CDR2 YYNGEE. This CDR3 spans 15 amino acids. CDR3 coding DNA: TGTGCCAGCAGCGTCCAGGGGGTGCGGACAGATACGCAGTATTTT. Translated, it gives CASSVQGVRTDTQYF.

V is TRBV20-1 and J is TRBJ1-1, with TRBD1 identical over 8 bases. Germline CDR1 reads DFQATT; CDR2 reads SNEGSKA (reference sequence). J gave up 1 base and V 6 bases, and 13 bases lay outside the gene matches. The CDR3 spans 16 residues. The CDR3 nucleotides are TGCAGTGCCCCTATCCCAGGGGGCACGGGGAACACTGAAGCTTTCTTT. This gives the protein CSAPIPGGTGNTEAFF.

This chain uses TRBV5-6 with TRBJ1-5, with TRBD1 matching 8 bases. CDR1 is SGHDT and CDR2 is YYEEEE in the germline V gene. CDR3 length: 14 residues. J gave up 6 bases and V 6 bases, and 8 bases lay outside the gene matches. CDR3 bases: TGTGCCAGCAACTCAGGGGGCTCGGGTCAGCCCCAGCATTTT. Translation gives CASNSGGSGQPQHF.

The V and J genes are TRBV20-1 and TRBJ2-5, with TRBD2 matching 8 bases. Germline CDR1 DFQATT, CDR2 SNEGSKA (reference sequence). This CDR3 is 15 amino acids long. The ends lost 3 bases at V and 9 bases at J; junction bases unmatched: 15. CDR3 sequence reads: CSASSVGAGVEAQYF. CDR3 nucleotide sequence: TGCAGTGCTAGCTCCGTAGGAGCGGGGGTCGAGGCCCAGTACTTC.

This clonotype was seen a few times. The rearrangement joins TRBV6-1 to TRBJ1-5, with 9 bases identical to TRBD1. Germline CDR1 and CDR2: MNHNS and SASEGT. CDR3 length: 15 amino acids. The V and J ends lost 1 base and 6 bases, in that order; junction bases with no gene match: 4. CDR3 protein: CASSEVGTGFQPQHF. The CDR3 DNA sequence: TGTGCCAGCAGTGAAGTGGGGACAGGGTTTCAGCCCCAGCATTTT.

The CDR3 loop is CASSYGGYRNTEAFF. The CDR3 DNA follows: TGTGCCAGCAGCTATGGTGGGTATAGGAACACTGAAGCTTTCTTT. This rearrangement joins TRBV5-8 to TRBJ1-1; D not resolved. The CDR3 spans 15 residues. In germline, CDR1 is SGHTS, CDR2 YDEGEE. The V and J ends lost 3 bases and 1 base respectively, with 13 bases between them.

This clonotype was observed at least ten times. V is TRBV28 and J is TRBJ2-7, with D possibly TRBD2 on 7 matching bases. Trimming stripped 7 bases from V and 2 bases from J, with 15 bases between. In germline, CDR1 is MDHEN, CDR2 SYDVKM. The CDR3 covers 14 residues. CDR3 amino acids: CASNRGDTPYEQYF. CDR3 sequence (DNA): TGTGCCAGCAACCGGGGGGACACCCCCTACGAGCAGTACTTC.